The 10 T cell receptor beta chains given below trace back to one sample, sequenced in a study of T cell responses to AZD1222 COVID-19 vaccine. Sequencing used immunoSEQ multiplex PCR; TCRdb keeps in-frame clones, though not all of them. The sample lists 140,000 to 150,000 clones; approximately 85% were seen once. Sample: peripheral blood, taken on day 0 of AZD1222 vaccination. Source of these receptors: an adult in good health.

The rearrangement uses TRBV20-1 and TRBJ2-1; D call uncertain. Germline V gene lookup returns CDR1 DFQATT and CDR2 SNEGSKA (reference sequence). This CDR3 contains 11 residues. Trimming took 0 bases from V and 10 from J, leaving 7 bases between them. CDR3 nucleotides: TGCAGTGCTAGAGATAGGTGGGAGCAGTTCTTC. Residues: CSARDRWEQFF.

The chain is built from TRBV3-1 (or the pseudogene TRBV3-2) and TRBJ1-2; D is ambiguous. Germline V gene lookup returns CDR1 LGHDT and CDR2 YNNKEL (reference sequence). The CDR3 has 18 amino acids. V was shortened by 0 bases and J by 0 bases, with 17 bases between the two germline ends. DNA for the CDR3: TGTGCCAGCAGCCAAGAACCTGGACCTATCCTAGCTAACTATGGCTACACCTTC. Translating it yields CASSQEPGPILANYGYTF.

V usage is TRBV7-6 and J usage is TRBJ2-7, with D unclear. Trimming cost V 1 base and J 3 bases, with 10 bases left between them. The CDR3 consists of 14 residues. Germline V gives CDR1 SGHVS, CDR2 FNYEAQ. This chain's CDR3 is CASSLEADIYEQYF. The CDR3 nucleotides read TGTGCCAGCAGCTTAGAGGCAGATATCTACGAGCAGTACTTC.

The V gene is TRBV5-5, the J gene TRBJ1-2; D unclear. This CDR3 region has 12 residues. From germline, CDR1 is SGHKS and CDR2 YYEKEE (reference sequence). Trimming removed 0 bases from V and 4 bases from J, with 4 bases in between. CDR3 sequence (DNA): TGTGCCAGCAGCTTGGGGGGCTATGGCTACACCTTC. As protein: CASSLGGYGYTF.

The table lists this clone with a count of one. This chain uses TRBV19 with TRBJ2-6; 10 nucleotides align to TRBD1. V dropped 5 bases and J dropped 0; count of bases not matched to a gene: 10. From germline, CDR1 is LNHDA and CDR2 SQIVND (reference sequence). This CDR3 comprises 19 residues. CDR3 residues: CASSLYTGTGDSGANVLTF. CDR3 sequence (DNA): TGTGCCAGTAGTCTATACACCGGGACAGGGGACTCTGGGGCCAACGTCCTGACTTTC.

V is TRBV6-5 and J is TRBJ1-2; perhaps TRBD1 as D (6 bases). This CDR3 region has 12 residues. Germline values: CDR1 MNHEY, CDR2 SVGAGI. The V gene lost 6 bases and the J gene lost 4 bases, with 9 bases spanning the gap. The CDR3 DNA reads TGTGCCAGCAGACAGGGATCCTATGGCTACACCTTC. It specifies CASRQGSYGYTF.

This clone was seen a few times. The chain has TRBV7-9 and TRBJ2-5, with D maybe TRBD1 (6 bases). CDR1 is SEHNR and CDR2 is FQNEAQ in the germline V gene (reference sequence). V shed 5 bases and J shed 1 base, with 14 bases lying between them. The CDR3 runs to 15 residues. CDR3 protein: CASSPRTALQETQYF. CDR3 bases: TGTGCCAGCAGCCCCCGGACAGCCCTCCAAGAGACCCAGTACTTC.

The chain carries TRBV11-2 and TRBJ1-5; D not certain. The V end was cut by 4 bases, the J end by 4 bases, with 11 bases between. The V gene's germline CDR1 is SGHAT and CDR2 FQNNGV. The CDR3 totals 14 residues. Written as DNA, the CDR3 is TGTGCCAGCAGCTCCGCAGGTTCGAATCAGCCCCAGCATTTT. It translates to CASSSAGSNQPQHF.

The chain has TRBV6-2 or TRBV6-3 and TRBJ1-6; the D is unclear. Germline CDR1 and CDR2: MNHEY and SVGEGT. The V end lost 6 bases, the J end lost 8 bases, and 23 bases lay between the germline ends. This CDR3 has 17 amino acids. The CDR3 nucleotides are TGTGCCAGCAGCCCTTCGGCAGTCCTGCAATTTGATTCACCCCTCCACTTT. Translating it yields CASSPSAVLQFDSPLHF.

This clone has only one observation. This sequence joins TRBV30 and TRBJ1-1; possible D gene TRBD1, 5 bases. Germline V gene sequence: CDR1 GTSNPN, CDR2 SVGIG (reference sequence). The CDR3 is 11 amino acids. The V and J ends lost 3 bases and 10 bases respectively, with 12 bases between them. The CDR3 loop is CAWSQGRLAFF. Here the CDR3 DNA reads TGTGCCTGGAGCCAGGGACGTTTAGCTTTCTTT.